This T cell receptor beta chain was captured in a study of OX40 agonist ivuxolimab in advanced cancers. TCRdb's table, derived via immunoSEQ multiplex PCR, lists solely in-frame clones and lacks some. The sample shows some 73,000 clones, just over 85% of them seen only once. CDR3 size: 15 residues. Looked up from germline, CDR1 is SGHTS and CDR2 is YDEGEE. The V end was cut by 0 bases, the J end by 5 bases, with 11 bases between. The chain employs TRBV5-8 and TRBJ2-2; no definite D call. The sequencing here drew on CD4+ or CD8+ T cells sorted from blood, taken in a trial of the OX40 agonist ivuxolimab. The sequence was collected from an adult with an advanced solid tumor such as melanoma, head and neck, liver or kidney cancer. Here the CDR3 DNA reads TGTGCCAGCAGCTTGGGGAATCGGCGGACCGGGGAGCTGTTTTTT. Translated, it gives CASSLGNRRTGELFF. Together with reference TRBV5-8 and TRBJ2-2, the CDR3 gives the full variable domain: EAGVTQSPTHLIKTRGQQATLRCSPISGHTSVYWYQQALGLGLQFLLWYDEGEERNRGNFPPRFSGRQFPNYSSELNVNALELEDSALYLCASSLGNRRTGELFFGEGSRLTVL.